Presented here are 7 T cell receptor beta chains from one specimen sequenced in a study of T cell responses to AZD1222 COVID-19 vaccine. Measured with immunoSEQ multiplex PCR; TCRdb has only the in-frame clones, and not every one. The table lists fewer than 200,000 clones, approximately 92% of them singletons. Sample: peripheral blood, taken on day 0 of AZD1222 vaccination. Receptors originate from an adult in good health.

The chain links TRBV5-1 to TRBJ2-6; 7 positions match TRBD1. The CDR3 length is 16 residues. V lost 9 bases to trimming and J lost 0 bases; unmatched junction nucleotides: 9. Germline CDR1 is SGHRS and CDR2 is YFSETQ. CDR3 coding DNA: TGCGCCACTGGAGGAACAGGGGCCTCTGGGGCCAACGTCCTGACTTTC. It encodes CATGGTGASGANVLTF. The whole variable domain, remainder taken from reference TRBV5-1 and TRBJ2-6, is KAGVTQTPRYLIKTRGQQVTLSCSPISGHRSVSWYQQTPGQGLQFLFEYFSETQRNKGNFPGRFSGRQFSNSRSEMNVSTLELGDSALYLCATGGTGASGANVLTFGAGSRLTVL.

This chain connects TRBV5-6 to TRBJ2-7; tentative D call: TRBD1 (6 bases). V dropped 0 bases and J dropped 5 bases, with 12 bases sitting between them. This CDR3 contains 14 residues. Per germline, CDR1 SGHDT and CDR2 YYEEEE. The CDR3 nucleotides read TGTGCCAGCAGCTTGGGGACAGCAAGCAACGAGCAGTACTTC. Residues: CASSLGTASNEQYF.

The chain uses TRBV9 and TRBJ1-2; 7 nucleotides align to TRBD1. This CDR3 region has 14 residues. The V gene end was trimmed by 3 bases and the J gene end by 3 bases; junction bases not matched to a gene: 5. Germline V gives CDR1 SGDLS, CDR2 YYNGEE. CDR3 in DNA: TGTGCCAGCAGCGGAGAGGGACAGCACTATGGCTACACCTTC. Amino acids: CASSGEGQHYGYTF.

J is TRBJ2-2 and V is TRBV3-1 (or the pseudogene TRBV3-2), with a weak D call TRBD2 (7 bases). Germline V gene sequence: CDR1 LGHDT, CDR2 YNNKEL (reference sequence). V lost 7 bases to trimming and J lost 6 bases, with 15 bases between them. The CDR3 is 14 amino acids. The CDR3 coding sequence is TGTGCCAGCACAGGGAGGGGGTACGCCGGGGAGCTGTTTTTT. Residues: CASTGRGYAGELFF.

The genes are TRBV14 and TRBJ2-1, with D possibly being TRBD1 (5 bases). V was clipped by 4 bases and J by 4 bases, with 20 bases between them. Germline loops: CDR1 SGHDN, CDR2 FVKESK. The CDR3 totals 17 residues. For the CDR3, the DNA is TGTGCCAGCAGCCCTAGTTCACCCGGACAAGGATACAATGAGCAGTTCTTC. Its protein product is CASSPSSPGQGYNEQFF.

This chain uses TRBV19 with TRBJ1-5; weak D call: TRBD1 (5 bases). The CDR3 is made up of 15 amino acids. The germline gives CDR1 LNHDA, CDR2 SQIVND (reference sequence). V was pared by 5 bases and J by 4 bases, with 15 bases between. The CDR3 loop reads CASSGPERGNQPQHF. In DNA, the CDR3 is TGTGCCAGTAGTGGCCCGGAGAGGGGAAATCAGCCCCAGCATTTT.

The chain recombines TRBV18 with TRBJ1-1; D gene ambiguous. V lost 6 bases, J lost 4 bases, and 12 bases lay in between. In germline, CDR1 is KGHSH, CDR2 LQKENI. This CDR3 contains 13 residues. The DNA for the CDR3 is TGTGCCAGCTCCCTGGGAGCGATCACTGAAGCTTTCTTT. Its protein is CASSLGAITEAFF.